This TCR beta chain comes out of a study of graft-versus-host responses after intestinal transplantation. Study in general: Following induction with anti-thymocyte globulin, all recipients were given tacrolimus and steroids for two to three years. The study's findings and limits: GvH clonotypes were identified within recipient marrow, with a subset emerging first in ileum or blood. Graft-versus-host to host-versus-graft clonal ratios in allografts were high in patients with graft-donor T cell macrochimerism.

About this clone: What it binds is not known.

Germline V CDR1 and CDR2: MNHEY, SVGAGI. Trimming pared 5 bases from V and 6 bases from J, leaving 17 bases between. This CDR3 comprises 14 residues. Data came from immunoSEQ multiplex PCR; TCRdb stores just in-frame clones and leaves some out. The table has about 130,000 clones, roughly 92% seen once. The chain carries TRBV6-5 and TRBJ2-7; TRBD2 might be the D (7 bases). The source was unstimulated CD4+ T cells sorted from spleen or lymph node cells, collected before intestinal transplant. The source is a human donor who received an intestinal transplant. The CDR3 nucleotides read TGTGCCAGCAGTCCTTGGGGGGGGGCCTTCGAGCAGTACTTC. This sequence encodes CASSPWGGAFEQYF.